The 11 T cell receptor beta chains presented below share a single source sample, sequenced in a study of cytomegalovirus exposure and HLA in healthy donors. Primers: 60 Vbeta forward and 13 Jbeta reverse. Profiled with immunoSEQ multiplex PCR; TCRdb holds only in-frame clones, not every one. The data contain about 180,000 clones, more than 80% of them seen just once; the ten biggest clones take up 4.9%. Input material: PBMCs. These receptors all stem from a woman aged 18-30 years in good health and CMV-seropositive.

The chain recombines TRBV6-5 with TRBJ1-5, with 10 bases matching TRBD1. CDR1 and CDR2 from the germline V gene are MNHEY and SVGAGI. J was trimmed by 4 bases and V by 6 bases; bases with no gene match: 0. The length of the CDR3 is 13 residues. The CDR3 nucleotides are TGTGCCAGCAGGGGACAGGGGAATCAGCCCCAGCATTTT. Its translation is CASRGQGNQPQHF.

The chain combines TRBV11-2 with TRBJ2-5; unclear D gene. V was cut by 6 bases and J by 2 bases, with 13 bases left in between. The V gene's germline CDR1 is SGHAT and CDR2 FQNNGV. CDR3 length: 14 residues. DNA for the CDR3: TGTGCCAGCAGTTCAATGGGCAGACAAGAGACCCAGTACTTC. Translating gives CASSSMGRQETQYF.

V usage is TRBV7-9 and J usage is TRBJ1-3; D gene ambiguous. Trimming pared 6 bases from V and 4 bases from J, leaving 10 bases between. This CDR3 region has 13 residues. CDR1 is SEHNR, CDR2 FQNEAQ, per germline (reference sequence). DNA for the CDR3: TGTGCCAGCAGGCCGGCCGGGGGAAACACCATATATTTT. Protein sequence: CASRPAGGNTIYF.

The chain recombines TRBV27 with TRBJ1-2, with a tentative D call TRBD1 (6 bases). CDR1 is MNHEY, CDR2 SMNVEV, per germline (reference sequence). There are 12 residues in the CDR3. V shed 6 bases and J shed 10 bases, with 15 bases lying between them. CDR3 protein: CASREPGDVYTF. The CDR3 DNA sequence: TGTGCCAGCAGAGAACCAGGGGATGTCTACACCTTC.

CDR3 bases: TGTGCCAGCAGTTTCGGCAGGGGATTTGGAGAGACCCAGTACTTC. The encoded protein is CASSFGRGFGETQYF. The chain employs TRBV6-5 and TRBJ2-5, with D perhaps TRBD1 (6 bases). This CDR3 spans 15 amino acids. The germline gives CDR1 MNHEY, CDR2 SVGAGI. V was cut by 4 bases and J by 4 bases, with 16 bases left in between.

This rearrangement joins TRBV10-3 to TRBJ2-7, with TRBD1 as a possible D gene (6 bases). Germline-derived CDR1 and CDR2 are ENHRY and SYGVKD. Trimming removed 6 bases from V and 4 bases from J, with 22 bases in between. The CDR3 has 16 residues. The DNA of the CDR3 is TGTGCCATCAGCAAACAACAGGGTGAAGTGGGTTACGAGCAGTACTTC. Translating gives CAISKQQGEVGYEQYF.

The J gene is TRBJ1-1, the V gene TRBV7-8; possibly TRBD1 for D (6 bases). V was trimmed by 6 bases and J by 12 bases, leaving 23 bases between them. Germline V gene data show CDR1 as SGHVS and CDR2 as FQNEAQ. The CDR3 is 14 residues long. The chain's CDR3 is CASSISGGAGETFF. CDR3 DNA: TGTGCCAGCAGTATCTCGGGGGGCGCGGGGGAGACTTTCTTT.

This clone came up a few times. The rearrangement links TRBV7-2 to TRBJ1-2; 7 bases fit TRBD1. V was pared by 3 bases and J by 8 bases, with 12 bases of the junction left unmatched. Germline V gene lookup returns CDR1 SGHTA and CDR2 FQGNSA. There are 15 residues in the CDR3. Here the CDR3 reads CASSFRQGTYGGYTF. In DNA, the CDR3 is TGTGCCAGCAGCTTCCGACAGGGAACCTATGGGGGCTACACCTTC.

The chain couples TRBV27 to TRBJ2-1; D might be TRBD2 (6 bases). The CDR3 covers 14 residues. V was pared by 6 bases and J by 8 bases, with 17 bases between. The germline V gene has CDR1 MNHEY and CDR2 SMNVEV (reference sequence). The CDR3 region has the DNA TGTGCCAGCAGCCCATACTATTGGGGGGATGAGCAGTTCTTC. The encoded protein is CASSPYYWGDEQFF.

The gene calls are TRBV27 and TRBJ2-7, with D possibly matching TRBD1 (5 bases). With 8 bases removed from V and 0 bases from J, the gap between germline ends came to 11 bases. The CDR3 covers 13 residues. Per germline, CDR1 MNHEY and CDR2 SMNVEV (reference sequence). CDR3 amino acids: CASAIDSSYEQYF. The DNA of the CDR3 is TGTGCCAGCGCAATCGACAGCTCCTACGAGCAGTACTTC.

The chain uses TRBV7-9 and TRBJ1-1; D is unclear. Germline values: CDR1 SEHNR, CDR2 FQNEAQ (reference sequence). The CDR3 contains 14 residues. V lost 4 bases and J lost 0, with 9 bases in between. The CDR3 loop reads CASSSKQMNTEAFF. The CDR3 nucleotides are TGTGCCAGCAGCTCGAAACAAATGAACACTGAAGCTTTCTTT. Complete variable domain (other parts from reference TRBV7-9 and TRBJ1-1): DTGVSQNPRHKITKRGQNVTFRCDPISEHNRLYWYRQTLGQGPEFLTYFQNEAQLEKSRLLSDRFSAERPKGSFSTLEIQRTEQGDSAMYLCASSSKQMNTEAFFGQGTRLTVV.